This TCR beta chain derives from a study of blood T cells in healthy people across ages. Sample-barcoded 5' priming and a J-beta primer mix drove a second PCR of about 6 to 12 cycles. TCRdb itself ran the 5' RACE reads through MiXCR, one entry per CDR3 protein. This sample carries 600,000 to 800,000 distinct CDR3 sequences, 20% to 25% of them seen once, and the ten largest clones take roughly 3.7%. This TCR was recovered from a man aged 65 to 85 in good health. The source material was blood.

CDR3 coding DNA: TGTGCCAGCAGTTCTCTCAGGGGCTCCTACGAGCAGTACTTC. Its protein is CASSSLRGSYEQYF. V and J are TRBV12-3 or TRBV12-4 and TRBJ2-7; TRBD1 might be the D (6 bases). The CDR3 is 14 amino acids. With 4 bases removed from V and 0 bases from J, the gap between germline ends came to 10 bases.